The sequence of this T cell receptor (beta chain) was determined in a study of T-cell reconstitution after alpha-beta-depleted transplantation in children. Molecular barcoding with unique molecular identifiers was used for the TCRbeta library. MiXCR, run by TCRdb on the PCR reads, gives a single entry per CDR3 protein. The sample lists about 610,000 distinct CDR3 sequences, 10% to 13% occurring once. Trimming removed 7 bases from V and 7 bases from J, with 11 bases in between. The germline V gene has CDR1 SNHLY and CDR2 FYNNEI. The CDR3 covers 12 residues. The sequencing here drew on PBMCs from the stem cell graft donor, taken from the stem cell graft. V and J are TRBV2 and TRBJ2-1; D not resolved. This clonotype was obtained from a human donor who donated a stem cell graft to a child with acute myeloid leukemia. The CDR3 protein is CASTQQSNEQFF. In DNA form, the CDR3 reads TGTGCCAGCACCCAACAGAGTAATGAGCAGTTCTTC.